The 29 T cell receptor beta chains below all came from one sample that was sequenced in a study of blood T cell repertoires in COVID-19. Libraries were prepared by immunoSEQ multiplex PCR; TCRdb keeps only in-frame clonotypes and omits some of them. The sample has under 300,000 clones; roughly 88% are singletons. Sequencing was carried out using peripheral blood. Receptor source: a man under 40 who had recovered from COVID-19.

The CDR3 DNA is TGTGCCAGTAGTCCAGGGGGCATATCCAAAAACATTCAGTACTTC. Protein product: CASSPGGISKNIQYF. V gene TRBV19 combines with J gene TRBJ2-4; 8 bases fit TRBD1. CDR1 and CDR2 (germline): LNHDA, SQIVND (reference sequence). The CDR3 is 15 amino acids. The ends lost 5 bases at V and 2 bases at J; junction bases unmatched: 5.

This clone showed up just once. The V call is TRBV7-8, the J call TRBJ2-5, with 9 bases matching TRBD2. Trimming took 7 bases from V and 2 from J; bases not matched to a gene: 8. Germline values: CDR1 SGHVS, CDR2 FQNEAQ. This CDR3 comprises 15 residues. CDR3 region: CASKTSGAIQETQYF. CDR3 DNA: TGTGCCAGCAAGACTAGCGGAGCGATTCAAGAGACCCAGTACTTC.

This clone has more than one count but fewer than ten. The chain uses TRBV24-1 and TRBJ2-3; D is ambiguous. Between the trimmed V and J ends, which lost 5 bases and 1 base, there was a span of 6 bases. CDR1 and CDR2 from the germline V gene are KGHDR and SFDVKD. This CDR3 is 13 amino acids long. CDR3 region: CATSGPGTDTQYF. The CDR3 nucleotides are TGTGCCACCAGTGGCCCGGGCACAGATACGCAGTATTTT.

The chain recombines TRBV9 with TRBJ2-1; 9 bases fit TRBD2. Germline V gene sequence: CDR1 SGDLS, CDR2 YYNGEE. With 4 bases clipped from V and 6 bases from J, the junction kept 2 bases outside the gene matches. CDR3 length equals 13 residues. CDR3 protein: CASSLAGFNEQFF. The CDR3 nucleotides are TGTGCCAGCAGCCTAGCGGGGTTCAATGAGCAGTTCTTC.

This clone appeared a single time. The chain employs TRBV5-6 and TRBJ1-2; TRBD1 agrees at 7 bases. This CDR3 spans 13 amino acids. V lost 0 bases to trimming and J lost 8 bases; unmatched junction nucleotides: 4. Per the germline V gene, CDR1 is SGHDT and CDR2 is YYEEEE. CDR3 DNA sequence: TGTGCCAGCAGCTTGGTGACAGGGACCGGCTACACCTTC. Translating gives CASSLVTGTGYTF.

The gene calls are TRBV28 and TRBJ1-5; TRBD1 might be the D (5 bases). CDR3 length: 16 residues. Germline V CDR1 and CDR2: MDHEN, SYDVKM. Between the trimmed V and J ends, which lost 2 bases and 1 base, there was a span of 12 bases. The CDR3 nucleotides are TGTGCCAGCAGTTTAGGCGGGGACCCGAGCAATCAGCCCCAGCATTTT. Its translation: CASSLGGDPSNQPQHF.

V gene TRBV10-3 combines with J gene TRBJ1-3; D ambiguous. Germline lookup yields CDR1 ENHRY and CDR2 SYGVKD. The CDR3 length is 15 residues. Trimming pared 7 bases from V and 0 bases from J, leaving 13 bases between. CDR3 sequence (DNA): TGTGCCATCAATGCCGGGGAATTCTCTGGAAACACCATATATTTT. Residues: CAINAGEFSGNTIYF.

This clone has at least ten counts. J is TRBJ1-1 and V is TRBV29-1; D may be TRBD1 (5 bases). CDR1 and CDR2 from the germline V gene are SQVTM and ANQGSEA. V lost 3 bases and J lost 11, with 19 bases in between. The CDR3 spans 13 residues. CDR3: CSVDGPGGGGAFF. CDR3 bases: TGCAGCGTTGATGGCCCCGGTGGGGGAGGGGCTTTCTTT.

This chain joins TRBV7-6 and TRBJ2-3, with 9 bases matching TRBD2. This CDR3 is built from 17 residues. With V trimmed by 7 bases and J by 0 bases, 11 bases remained unmatched. Germline loops: CDR1 SGHVS, CDR2 FNYEAQ. CDR3: CASNGAGGLYSTDTQYF. The CDR3 bases are TGTGCCAGCAATGGAGCGGGGGGCTTATATAGCACAGATACGCAGTATTTT.

The rearrangement links TRBV5-4 to TRBJ2-3, with D maybe TRBD2 (6 bases). Trimming took off 0 bases at V and 9 bases at J, with 14 bases between the two ends. The CDR3 runs 14 residues. The germline gives CDR1 SGHNT, CDR2 YYREEE (reference sequence). This chain's CDR3 is CASSLALPGSTQYF. The DNA for the CDR3 is TGTGCCAGCAGCTTGGCCCTGCCCGGGAGCACGCAGTATTTT.

The chain couples TRBV23-1 to TRBJ1-5, with D possibly matching TRBD1 (5 bases). TRBV23-1 is recorded as an ORF, its role being uncertain. V was shortened by 11 bases and J by 7 bases, with 18 bases between the two germline ends. This CDR3 comprises 13 residues. DNA of the CDR3: TGCGCCCGGTTGGGGGGTATCGCCCAGCCCCAGCATTTT. It is translated as CARLGGIAQPQHF.

This clone was recorded a few times. This chain joins TRBV7-9 and TRBJ2-3; D unresolved. With 6 bases removed from V and 3 bases from J, the gap between germline ends came to 16 bases. The CDR3 contains 15 residues. Germline V lookup: CDR1 SEHNR, CDR2 FQNEAQ (reference sequence). The CDR3 region is CASSPQVPRTDTQYF. The CDR3 DNA follows: TGTGCCAGCAGTCCGCAGGTACCTCGGACAGATACGCAGTATTTT.

The chain employs TRBV5-6 and TRBJ2-5; D is perhaps TRBD2 (5 bases). Looked up from germline, CDR1 is SGHDT and CDR2 is YYEEEE. CDR3 length: 15 amino acids. V gave up 3 bases and J gave up 2 bases, with 14 bases separating them. The CDR3 coding sequence is TGTGCCAGCAGCTACTTGGCGGGCCCACAAGAGACCCAGTACTTC. This gives the protein CASSYLAGPQETQYF.

This chain links TRBV24-1 with TRBJ2-3; 9 bases fit TRBD2. V dropped 3 bases and J dropped 2; count of bases not matched to a gene: 11. Germline CDR1 KGHDR, CDR2 SFDVKD. The CDR3 spans 18 residues. In nucleotides, the CDR3 is TGTGCCACCAGTGATCCCCTCCCGCGGGGGGGAGACACAGATACGCAGTATTTT. This encodes CATSDPLPRGGDTDTQYF.

This clone has more than one count but fewer than ten. The gene calls are TRBV7-6 and TRBJ1-5, with TRBD1 as a possible D gene (5 bases). This CDR3 is built from 15 residues. The V end was cut by 3 bases, the J end by 3 bases, with 12 bases between. From germline, CDR1 is SGHVS and CDR2 FNYEAQ. The CDR3 DNA sequence: TGTGCCAGCAGCTTCTCTACAGGCCCCAATCAGCCCCAGCATTTT. As protein: CASSFSTGPNQPQHF.

The chain employs TRBV11-2 and TRBJ1-5; maybe TRBD1 (6 bases). The V end lost 3 bases, the J end lost 0 bases, and 9 bases lay between the germline ends. CDR1 is SGHAT, CDR2 FQNNGV, per germline. The CDR3 totals 15 residues. The CDR3 sequence is CASSLGHLSNQPQHF. The CDR3 DNA sequence: TGTGCCAGCAGCTTGGGACACCTTAGCAATCAGCCCCAGCATTTT.

CDR3 nucleotides: TGCGCCAGCAGCCTGGAGGGCGGGGCTGGATATGAGCAGTTCTTC. Translated: CASSLEGGAGYEQFF. V usage is TRBV5-1 and J usage is TRBJ2-1, with D perhaps matching TRBD2 (6 bases). The CDR3 totals 15 residues. CDR1 and CDR2 (germline): SGHRS, YFSETQ. V lost 4 bases, J lost 8 bases, and 19 bases lay in between.

The CDR3 reads CASSLLLAGGLETQYF. The CDR3 DNA follows: TGTGCCAGCAGTTTGCTACTAGCGGGGGGTCTTGAGACCCAGTACTTC. The rearrangement joins TRBV27 to TRBJ2-5, with 12 bases aligning to TRBD2. Germline V gene sequence: CDR1 MNHEY, CDR2 SMNVEV (reference sequence). This CDR3 has 16 residues. V lost 3 bases to trimming and J lost 5 bases; unmatched junction nucleotides: 7.

The chain couples TRBV10-3 to TRBJ1-5; TRBD1 agrees at 9 bases. V gave up 2 bases and J gave up 0 bases; unmatched junction bases: 8. From germline, CDR1 is ENHRY and CDR2 SYGVKD. This CDR3 has 18 residues. The CDR3 coding sequence is TGTGCCATCAGTGAGGGTACAGGGGGCCCCTATAGCAATCAGCCCCAGCATTTT. It translates to CAISEGTGGPYSNQPQHF.

This chain uses TRBV9 with TRBJ1-1, with D maybe TRBD1 (6 bases). CDR3 length: 16 amino acids. Germline CDR1 and CDR2: SGDLS and YYNGEE. The germline V and J ends were trimmed by 0 bases and 1 base, with 13 bases remaining between them. Here the CDR3 DNA reads TGTGCCAGCAGCGTAGGCCTTGGGGGCGGGAACACTGAAGCTTTCTTT. Its protein is CASSVGLGGGNTEAFF.

J is TRBJ1-2 and V is TRBV11-2; the D is unclear. Germline V gives CDR1 SGHAT, CDR2 FQNNGV. Trimming stripped 3 bases from V and 6 bases from J, with 11 bases between. The CDR3 runs to 13 residues. CDR3 sequence: CASSLTVTNGYTF. Here the CDR3 DNA reads TGTGCCAGCAGCTTGACGGTGACTAATGGCTACACCTTC.

The V call is TRBV6-5, the J call TRBJ2-7, with 7 bases that match TRBD1. The V gene's germline CDR1 is MNHEY and CDR2 SVGAGI. The CDR3 extends over 14 amino acids. V shed 4 bases and J 6 bases; nucleotides not matched to a gene: 9. CDR3 bases: TGTGCCAGCAGTTTGTGGACAGGAGACTTCGAGCAGTACTTC. Protein sequence: CASSLWTGDFEQYF.

CDR3 in DNA: TGTGCCAGCAGCTCCCTGACTAGCGGCCGCACAGATACGCAGTATTTT. This gives the protein CASSSLTSGRTDTQYF. The chain links TRBV3-1 (or the pseudogene TRBV3-2) to TRBJ2-3; 9 positions match TRBD2. This CDR3 comprises 16 residues. J gave up 1 base and V 5 bases, and 7 bases lay outside the gene matches. CDR1 is LGHDT and CDR2 is YNNKEL in the germline V gene (reference sequence).

The chain carries TRBV29-1 and TRBJ2-2; D might be TRBD1 (5 bases). Germline CDR1 is SQVTM and CDR2 is ANQGSEA. This CDR3 has 14 residues. V was cut by 4 bases and J by 0 bases, with 9 bases left in between. The CDR3 protein is CSVVAGTNTGELFF. The CDR3 nucleotides read TGCAGCGTTGTGGCAGGGACGAACACCGGGGAGCTGTTTTTT.

This chain links TRBV6-1 with TRBJ2-3, with D tentatively TRBD2 (7 bases). Germline V CDR1 and CDR2: MNHNS, SASEGT. V was shortened by 1 base and J by 3 bases, with 11 bases between the two germline ends. The CDR3 is 15 residues long. CDR3 amino acids: CASSEGRGGTDTQYF. CDR3 sequence (DNA): TGTGCCAGCAGTGAAGGAAGGGGGGGGACAGATACGCAGTATTTT.

This clone was counted between two and nine times. V and J are TRBV10-1 and TRBJ2-1; TRBD1 might be the D (5 bases). The V end lost 4 bases, the J end lost 5 bases, and 15 bases lay between the germline ends. This CDR3 contains 15 residues. Germline V gives CDR1 WNHNN, CDR2 SYGVQD (reference sequence). CDR3 sequence (DNA): TGCGCCAGCAGTGCCGGCGTGGGGCAGGACAATGAGCAGTTCTTC. Residues: CASSAGVGQDNEQFF.

The rearrangement uses TRBV30 and TRBJ1-3; D is undetermined. Trimming stripped 4 bases from V and 5 bases from J, with 15 bases between. Germline values: CDR1 GTSNPN, CDR2 SVGIG (reference sequence). This CDR3 spans 14 amino acids. The CDR3 DNA is TGTGCCTGGAACCGGGGAGGGAGTCGAAACACCATATATTTT. Amino acid sequence: CAWNRGGSRNTIYF.

J is TRBJ2-1 and V is TRBV24-1; TRBD2 aligns across 7 bases. CDR3 length: 13 amino acids. In germline, CDR1 is KGHDR, CDR2 SFDVKD. V was pared by 5 bases and J by 10 bases, with 7 bases of the junction left unmatched. CDR3 nucleotides: TGTGCCACCAGTGCGGGGGGTTCAGGGGAGCAGTTCTTC. Its protein is CATSAGGSGEQFF.

CDR3 in amino acids: CASSPKPTSGAYNEQFF. The CDR3 nucleotides are TGTGCCAGCAGCCCCAAGCCTACTAGCGGGGCCTACAATGAGCAGTTCTTC. The gene calls are TRBV2 and TRBJ2-1; 10 bases line up with TRBD2. J lost 2 bases, V lost 6 bases, and 10 bases had no gene match. Germline V CDR1 and CDR2: SNHLY, FYNNEI. The CDR3 is 17 residues long.